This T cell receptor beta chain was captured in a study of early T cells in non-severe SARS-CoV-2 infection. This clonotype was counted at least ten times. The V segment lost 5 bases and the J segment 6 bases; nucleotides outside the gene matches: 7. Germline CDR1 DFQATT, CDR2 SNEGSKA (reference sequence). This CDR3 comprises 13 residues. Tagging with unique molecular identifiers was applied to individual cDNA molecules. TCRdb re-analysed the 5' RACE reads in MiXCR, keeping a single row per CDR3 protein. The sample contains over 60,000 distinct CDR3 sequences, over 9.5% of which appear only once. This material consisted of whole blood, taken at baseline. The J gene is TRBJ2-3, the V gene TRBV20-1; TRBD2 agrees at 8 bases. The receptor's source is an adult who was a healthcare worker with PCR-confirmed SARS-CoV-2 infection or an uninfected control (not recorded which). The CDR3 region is CSASGGAGDTQYF. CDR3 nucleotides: TGCAGTGCTTCCGGGGGGGCCGGGGATACGCAGTATTTT.